A selection of T cell receptor beta chains follows, all from one sample in a study of vaccination and CD4 T cells after COVID-19. TCRdb re-derived calls from the PCR reads in MiXCR, one entry per CDR3 protein. The data contain 15,000 to 20,000 distinct CDR3 sequences, about half of them singletons. Their recognized antigens are unknown. The specimen was CD4+ T cells from blood, cultured in vitro. The receptor set was obtained from a human donor who had recovered from COVID-19. Both conserved end residues are part of each CDR3. A D gene is named only where the DNA matches it firmly. Expanded clones are given a class, and other clones once, few, many or no size at all.

J gene: TRBJ2-1; D gene: -; V gene: TRBV14; clone size: few; CDR3 protein: CASSQGVYEQFF; CDR3 DNA: TGTGCCAGCAGCCAAGGGGTCTATGAGCAGTTCTTC
J gene: TRBJ1-1; D gene: -; V gene: TRBV7-8; clone size: few; CDR3 protein: CASSSQRHTEAFF; CDR3 DNA: TGTGCCAGCAGCTCGCAGAGGCACACTGAAGCTTTCTTT
J gene: TRBJ1-5; D gene: -; V gene: TRBV30; clone size: -; CDR3 protein: CAWSVVQGRPQHF; CDR3 DNA: TGTGCCTGGAGTGTAGTTCAGGGCCGGCCCCAGCATTTT
J gene: TRBJ2-7; D gene: -; V gene: TRBV20-1; clone size: -; CDR3 protein: CSARDGRTYEQYF; CDR3 DNA: TGCAGTGCTAGAGATGGGAGAACCTACGAGCAGTACTTC
J gene: TRBJ1-2; D gene: -; V gene: TRBV7-2; clone size: -; CDR3 protein: CASSLAVMTEKDYGYTF; CDR3 DNA: TGTGCCAGCAGCTTAGCAGTTATGACCGAGAAAGATTATGGCTACACCTTC
J gene: TRBJ1-5; D gene: -; V gene: TRBV12-5; clone size: once; CDR3 protein: CASGPPGALNQPQHF; CDR3 DNA: TGTGCTAGTGGACCCCCAGGGGCCCTAAATCAGCCCCAGCATTTT
J gene: TRBJ2-5; D gene: TRBD2; V gene: TRBV4-1; clone size: few; CDR3 protein: CASSALAGGVETQYF; CDR3 DNA: TGCGCCAGCAGCGCACTAGCGGGAGGTGTGGAGACCCAGTACTTC
J gene: TRBJ1-6; D gene: -; V gene: TRBV30; clone size: -; CDR3 protein: CAWSVRATNSPLHF; CDR3 DNA: TGTGCCTGGAGTGTACGAGCCACTAATTCACCCCTCCACTTT
J gene: TRBJ1-6; D gene: -; V gene: TRBV7-9; clone size: few; CDR3 protein: CASSSSSYNSPLHF; CDR3 DNA: TGTGCCAGCAGCTCAAGCTCCTATAATTCACCCCTCCACTTT
J gene: TRBJ1-2; D gene: TRBD1; V gene: TRBV5-1; clone size: -; CDR3 protein: CASSLEPDRVYGYTF; CDR3 DNA: TGCGCCAGCAGCTTGGAACCTGACAGGGTCTATGGCTACACCTTC
J gene: TRBJ1-5; D gene: -; V gene: TRBV20-1; clone size: few; CDR3 protein: CSASRGVFNQPQHF; CDR3 DNA: TGCAGTGCTAGTAGGGGGGTTTTCAATCAGCCCCAGCATTTT
J gene: TRBJ1-2; D gene: TRBD1; V gene: TRBV4-2; clone size: few; CDR3 protein: CASSQTGDNYGYTF; CDR3 DNA: TGTGCCAGCAGCCAAACAGGGGATAACTATGGCTACACCTTC
J gene: TRBJ1-6; D gene: -; V gene: TRBV20-1; clone size: -; CDR3 protein: CSAKLSSYNSPLHF; CDR3 DNA: TGCAGTGCTAAATTGAGCTCCTATAATTCACCCCTCCACTTT
J gene: TRBJ1-2; D gene: TRBD1; V gene: TRBV28; clone size: -; CDR3 protein: CASTAQDRVYGYTF; CDR3 DNA: TGTGCCAGCACCGCACAGGACAGGGTATATGGCTACACCTTC
J gene: TRBJ1-1; D gene: -; V gene: TRBV7-2; clone size: -; CDR3 protein: CASTKTTVNEAFF; CDR3 DNA: TGTGCCAGCACCAAAACGACGGTTAATGAAGCTTTCTTT
J gene: TRBJ1-2; D gene: -; V gene: TRBV19; clone size: -; CDR3 protein: CASSDRKIANYGYTF; CDR3 DNA: TGTGCCAGTAGCGACAGAAAAATAGCTAACTATGGCTACACCTTC
J gene: TRBJ2-2; D gene: TRBD1; V gene: TRBV6-1; clone size: -; CDR3 protein: CASSKRTGYTGELFF; CDR3 DNA: TGTGCCAGCAGTAAGCGGACAGGCTACACCGGGGAGCTGTTTTTT
J gene: TRBJ2-7; D gene: TRBD2; V gene: TRBV6-2/TRBV6-3; clone size: once; CDR3 protein: CASVGSGRNYEQYF; CDR3 DNA: TGTGCCAGCGTCGGTAGCGGGAGAAACTACGAGCAGTACTTC
J gene: TRBJ2-5; D gene: -; V gene: TRBV5-1; clone size: -; CDR3 protein: CASSLGQERETQYF; CDR3 DNA: TGCGCCAGCAGCTTGGGCCAAGAACGAGAGACCCAGTACTTC
J gene: TRBJ1-6; D gene: -; V gene: TRBV30; clone size: -; CDR3 protein: CAWSVQGNSPLHF; CDR3 DNA: TGTGCCTGGAGTGTACAAGGGAATTCACCCCTCCACTTT
J gene: TRBJ2-7; D gene: -; V gene: TRBV5-4; clone size: -; CDR3 protein: CASSQAQGRAEQYF; CDR3 DNA: TGTGCCAGCAGCCAGGCCCAGGGTAGAGCCGAGCAGTACTTC
J gene: TRBJ1-1; D gene: -; V gene: TRBV11-3; clone size: -; CDR3 protein: CASSLIGQSNTEAFF; CDR3 DNA: TGTGCCAGCAGCCTAATAGGACAGTCTAACACTGAAGCTTTCTTT
J gene: TRBJ1-1; D gene: -; V gene: TRBV11-3; clone size: -; CDR3 protein: CASSSRTITEAFF; CDR3 DNA: TGTGCCAGCAGCTCCCGGACCATCACTGAAGCTTTCTTT
J gene: TRBJ1-1; D gene: -; V gene: TRBV12-3/TRBV12-4; clone size: -; CDR3 protein: CASSLLGVTEAFF; CDR3 DNA: TGTGCCAGCAGTTTACTCGGGGTCACTGAAGCTTTCTTT
J gene: TRBJ1-1; D gene: -; V gene: TRBV19; clone size: -; CDR3 protein: CASRPLRVRSTEAFF; CDR3 DNA: TGTGCCAGTAGGCCCCTCAGGGTACGTAGCACTGAAGCTTTCTTT
J gene: TRBJ2-1; D gene: -; V gene: TRBV4-1; clone size: -; CDR3 protein: CASSPDWYGYNEQFF; CDR3 DNA: TGCGCCAGCAGCCCGGACTGGTACGGGTACAATGAGCAGTTCTTC
J gene: TRBJ2-1; D gene: -; V gene: TRBV6-1; clone size: -; CDR3 protein: CASSPPEKSAYNEQFF; CDR3 DNA: TGCGCCAGCAGTCCTCCGGAAAAATCCGCCTACAATGAGCAGTTCTTC
J gene: TRBJ1-5; D gene: -; V gene: TRBV10-3; clone size: few; CDR3 protein: CAISGGYSNQPQHF; CDR3 DNA: TGTGCCATCAGTGGTGGATATAGCAATCAGCCCCAGCATTTT
J gene: TRBJ1-2; D gene: TRBD1; V gene: TRBV19; clone size: -; CDR3 protein: CASSAEQGELYGYTF; CDR3 DNA: TGTGCCAGTAGTGCCGAACAGGGGGAGTTGTATGGCTACACCTTC
J gene: TRBJ1-5; D gene: -; V gene: TRBV6-2/TRBV6-3; clone size: -; CDR3 protein: CASSYSSRDQPQHF; CDR3 DNA: TGTGCCAGCAGTTACTCGAGCCGCGATCAGCCCCAGCATTTT
J gene: TRBJ1-1; D gene: -; V gene: TRBV7-2; clone size: -; CDR3 protein: CASSYQVGAGTEAFF; CDR3 DNA: TGTGCCAGCAGCTACCAGGTAGGGGCCGGCACTGAAGCTTTCTTT
J gene: TRBJ2-3; D gene: TRBD1; V gene: TRBV11-3; clone size: few; CDR3 protein: CASSFRGGDTQYF; CDR3 DNA: TGTGCCAGCAGCTTTAGAGGGGGCGATACGCAGTATTTT
J gene: TRBJ2-7; D gene: -; V gene: TRBV11-3; clone size: few; CDR3 protein: CASSFRARASEQYF; CDR3 DNA: -
J gene: TRBJ2-7; D gene: -; V gene: TRBV7-6; clone size: few; CDR3 protein: CASSFRQGRAYEQYF; CDR3 DNA: TGTGCCAGCAGCTTCCGGCAGGGCAGGGCCTACGAGCAGTACTTC
J gene: TRBJ1-5; D gene: TRBD1; V gene: TRBV19; clone size: -; CDR3 protein: CASSPPGGVDQPQHF; CDR3 DNA: TGTGCCAGTAGTCCTCCAGGGGGAGTGGATCAGCCCCAGCATTTT
J gene: TRBJ2-1; D gene: TRBD2; V gene: TRBV10-3; clone size: -; CDR3 protein: CAISSGSFYNEQFF; CDR3 DNA: TGTGCCATCAGTAGCGGGAGTTTCTACAATGAGCAGTTCTTC
J gene: TRBJ2-4; D gene: -; V gene: TRBV20-1; clone size: -; CDR3 protein: CSSFGAQGIQYF; CDR3 DNA: TGCAGTTCCTTTGGGGCCCAGGGCATTCAGTACTTC
J gene: TRBJ2-6; D gene: -; V gene: TRBV7-2; clone size: -; CDR3 protein: CASSLFGTVSGANVLTF; CDR3 DNA: TGTGCCAGCAGCTTATTCGGCACAGTCTCTGGGGCCAACGTCCTGACTTTC
J gene: TRBJ2-3; D gene: -; V gene: TRBV5-4; clone size: few; CDR3 protein: CASSLAVASSTDTQYF; CDR3 DNA: TGTGCCAGCAGCTTGGCGGTAGCATCGAGCACAGATACGCAGTATTTT
J gene: TRBJ1-1; D gene: -; V gene: TRBV12-3/TRBV12-4; clone size: -; CDR3 protein: CASTRGGPGDF; CDR3 DNA: TGTGCCAGCACCCGTGGGGGGCCGGGAGACTTT
J gene: TRBJ1-2; D gene: TRBD1; V gene: TRBV27; clone size: few; CDR3 protein: CASRRQGNYGYTF; CDR3 DNA: TGTGCCAGCAGACGACAGGGAAACTATGGCTACACCTTC
J gene: TRBJ2-6; D gene: TRBD1; V gene: TRBV6-2/TRBV6-3; clone size: -; CDR3 protein: CASRRTGISGANVLTF; CDR3 DNA: TGTGCCAGCCGCCGGACAGGAATCTCTGGGGCCAACGTCCTGACTTTC
J gene: TRBJ1-4; D gene: -; V gene: TRBV12-3/TRBV12-4; clone size: -; CDR3 protein: CASSNQPINEKLFF; CDR3 DNA: TGTGCCAGCAGCAACCAGCCAATTAATGAAAAACTGTTTTTT
J gene: TRBJ2-7; D gene: -; V gene: TRBV6-5; clone size: -; CDR3 protein: CASSYLRQFTSYEQYF; CDR3 DNA: TGTGCCAGCAGTTACCTTAGACAGTTTACCTCCTACGAGCAGTACTTC
J gene: TRBJ1-2; D gene: -; V gene: TRBV7-2; clone size: -; CDR3 protein: CASSPHGEYGYTF; CDR3 DNA: TGTGCCAGCAGCCCCCACGGAGAATATGGCTACACCTTC
J gene: TRBJ2-1; D gene: TRBD2; V gene: TRBV28; clone size: -; CDR3 protein: CASSLRLAGVGEQFF; CDR3 DNA: TGTGCCAGCAGTTTAAGACTAGCGGGAGTGGGTGAGCAGTTCTTC
J gene: TRBJ1-1; D gene: -; V gene: TRBV7-9; clone size: few; CDR3 protein: CASSFGSTEAFF; CDR3 DNA: TGTGCCAGCAGCTTCGGGAGCACTGAAGCTTTCTTT
J gene: TRBJ2-2; D gene: -; V gene: TRBV7-6; clone size: -; CDR3 protein: CASSWLAENTGELFF; CDR3 DNA: TGTGCCAGCAGTTGGCTAGCCGAGAACACCGGGGAGCTGTTTTTT
J gene: TRBJ2-3; D gene: TRBD1; V gene: TRBV19; clone size: few; CDR3 protein: CASSLGQGVNTQYF; CDR3 DNA: TGTGCCAGTAGCCTAGGACAGGGCGTAAATACGCAGTATTTT
J gene: TRBJ1-2; D gene: -; V gene: TRBV5-8; clone size: few; CDR3 protein: CASSFGVNGGYTF; CDR3 DNA: TGTGCCAGCAGCTTCGGAGTCAACGGGGGCTACACCTTC
J gene: TRBJ2-3; D gene: TRBD2; V gene: TRBV10-3; clone size: once; CDR3 protein: CAASWASGDLDTQYF; CDR3 DNA: TGTGCCGCCTCTTGGGCTAGCGGGGACCTAGATACGCAGTATTTT
J gene: TRBJ2-7; D gene: -; V gene: TRBV7-8; clone size: few; CDR3 protein: CASSFRESYEQYF; CDR3 DNA: TGTGCCAGCAGCTTCAGGGAAAGCTACGAGCAGTACTTC
J gene: TRBJ1-1; D gene: TRBD1; V gene: TRBV11-2; clone size: -; CDR3 protein: CASSFDRGHTEAFF; CDR3 DNA: TGTGCCAGCAGCTTTGACAGGGGACATACTGAAGCTTTCTTT
J gene: TRBJ2-7; D gene: -; V gene: TRBV30; clone size: -; CDR3 protein: CAWSVMGGEQYF; CDR3 DNA: TGTGCCTGGAGTGTAATGGGGGGCGAGCAGTACTTC
J gene: TRBJ1-5; D gene: -; V gene: TRBV12-3/TRBV12-4; clone size: -; CDR3 protein: CASSLTGSINQPQHF; CDR3 DNA: TGTGCCAGCAGTTTAACGGGGTCTATTAATCAGCCCCAGCATTTT
J gene: TRBJ2-5; D gene: -; V gene: TRBV11-3; clone size: few; CDR3 protein: CASSLARGPETQYF; CDR3 DNA: TGTGCCAGCAGCTTAGCGCGGGGCCCAGAGACCCAGTACTTC
J gene: TRBJ1-5; D gene: -; V gene: TRBV19; clone size: -; CDR3 protein: CASTEVQNQPQHF; CDR3 DNA: TGTGCCAGTACCGAGGTCCAGAATCAGCCCCAGCATTTT
J gene: TRBJ1-2; D gene: TRBD1; V gene: TRBV19; clone size: -; CDR3 protein: CASSTAGTVNGYTF; CDR3 DNA: TGTGCCAGTAGTACCGCCGGGACAGTTAATGGCTACACCTTC
J gene: TRBJ2-5; D gene: -; V gene: TRBV2; clone size: -; CDR3 protein: CASSEARLNVETQYF; CDR3 DNA: TGTGCCAGCAGTGAAGCTAGACTCAACGTAGAGACCCAGTACTTC
J gene: TRBJ2-7; D gene: -; V gene: TRBV7-8; clone size: -; CDR3 protein: CASSLSRYPYEQYF; CDR3 DNA: TGTGCCAGCAGCTTATCTAGGTACCCCTACGAGCAGTACTTC